The next 18 T cell receptor beta chains were all read from a single sample in a study of cytomegalovirus exposure and HLA in healthy donors. The study ran its PCR with 60 Vbeta and 13 Jbeta primers. This table comes from immunoSEQ multiplex PCR, and its TCRdb copy is limited to in-frame clones, with some not included. There are 170,000 or so clones in the sample; 70% to 80% occur only once, and more than 3.5% lies in the top ten. Specimen: PBMCs. The receptors were sampled from a woman aged 55-75 years in good health and CMV-seropositive.

This clone was observed a few times. The rearrangement links TRBV7-6 to TRBJ1-1; 7 bases are shared with TRBD1. Germline CDR1 is SGHVS and CDR2 is FNYEAQ. With V trimmed by 0 bases and J by 1 base, 11 bases remained unmatched. CDR3 length: 18 residues. The CDR3, as DNA: TGTGCCAGCAGCTTAGCGTCCTTTACAGGGGCGTCGAACACTGAAGCTTTCTTT. It yields the protein CASSLASFTGASNTEAFF.

The chain recombines TRBV30 with TRBJ1-4, with unresolved D. The CDR3 runs to 15 residues. From germline, CDR1 is GTSNPN and CDR2 SVGIG (reference sequence). The ends were cut back, 0 bases at V and 7 bases at J, with 15 bases in the middle. In nucleotides, the CDR3 is TGTGCCTGGAGTGTGCGGGGTTATGCTGGTGAAAAACTGTTTTTT. Amino acids: CAWSVRGYAGEKLFF.

The genes are TRBV5-1 and TRBJ2-7; 12 bases line up with TRBD2. Looked up from germline, CDR1 is SGHRS and CDR2 is YFSETQ. V was clipped by 4 bases and J by 5 bases; unmatched bases: 4. This CDR3 comprises 14 residues. The CDR3 coding sequence is TGCGCCAGCAGCCCCGGACTAGCGGGAAACGAGCAGTACTTC. This gives the protein CASSPGLAGNEQYF.

The rearrangement links TRBV6-1 to TRBJ1-1, with no clear D. Trimming cost V 1 base and J 11 bases, with 8 bases left between them. The CDR3 contains 11 residues. CDR1 and CDR2 (germline): MNHNS, SASEGT. CDR3 bases: TGTGCCAGCAGTGAAGTGTGGCTGGCTTTCTTT. Translating it yields CASSEVWLAFF.

The gene calls are TRBV7-9 and TRBJ2-2; TRBD2 might be the D (6 bases). Germline V gene lookup returns CDR1 SEHNR and CDR2 FQNEAQ (reference sequence). With 3 bases removed from V and 2 bases from J, the gap between germline ends came to 10 bases. This CDR3 region has 15 residues. The chain's CDR3 is CASSFRGINTGELFF. CDR3 coding DNA: TGTGCCAGCAGCTTTCGCGGGATAAACACCGGGGAGCTGTTTTTT.

The chain uses TRBV23-1 and TRBJ2-5, with D unresolved. TRBV23-1 is an ORF for which the function is uncertain. V shed 8 bases and J shed 5 bases, with 3 bases lying between them. The CDR3 is 9 residues long. For the CDR3, the DNA is TGCGCCAGCCGGGAGACCCAGTACTTC. As protein: CASRETQYF.

This clone was recorded a few times. The chain has TRBV5-1 and TRBJ2-1, with 8 bases matching TRBD1. The CDR3 sequence is 14 residues long. Unmatched junction bases numbered 6, after V lost 2 bases and J lost 8 bases. Germline V gene data show CDR1 as SGHRS and CDR2 as YFSETQ. CDR3 in amino acids: CASSFWTGSDEQFF. CDR3 DNA sequence: TGCGCCAGCAGCTTCTGGACAGGGAGCGATGAGCAGTTCTTC.

In nucleotides, the CDR3 is TGTGCCAGCAGCTTGGTTGGCAGGGGGCAGGGTGAAAAACTGTTTTTT. Protein: CASSLVGRGQGEKLFF. The V and J genes are TRBV5-6 and TRBJ1-4; TRBD1 agrees at 8 bases. The ends lost 0 bases at V and 7 bases at J; junction bases unmatched: 8. The CDR3 sequence is 16 residues long. CDR1 and CDR2 from the germline V gene are SGHDT and YYEEEE.

The rearrangement uses TRBV19 and TRBJ1-1, with 7 nucleotides matching TRBD1. The ends lost 5 bases at V and 4 bases at J; junction bases unmatched: 7. The V gene's germline CDR1 is LNHDA and CDR2 SQIVND (reference sequence). CDR3 length: 14 amino acids. The DNA of the CDR3 is TGTGCCAGTAGTCAACAGGGGCGAGGCACTGAAGCTTTCTTT. It yields the protein CASSQQGRGTEAFF.

The J gene is TRBJ1-1, the V gene TRBV5-4; the D is unclear. Germline loops: CDR1 SGHNT, CDR2 YYREEE (reference sequence). The CDR3 has 14 amino acids. Trimming took 0 bases from V and 0 from J, leaving 6 bases between them. In DNA, the CDR3 is TGTGCCAGCAGCTTGGAGCGGATGAACACTGAAGCTTTCTTT. As protein: CASSLERMNTEAFF.

The chain couples TRBV18 to TRBJ1-2; 9 bases map to TRBD1. CDR1 and CDR2 (germline): KGHSH, LQKENI. The CDR3 covers 15 residues. V shed 0 bases and J 7 bases; nucleotides not matched to a gene: 6. This chain's CDR3 is CASSPPRTGVGGYTF. The CDR3 DNA reads as TGTGCCAGCTCACCACCTCGGACAGGGGTCGGTGGCTACACCTTC.

The chain uses TRBV5-4 and TRBJ2-5; 11 bases are shared with TRBD2. Unmatched junction bases numbered 1, after V lost 5 bases and J lost 4 bases. The CDR3 sequence is 13 residues long. The V gene's germline CDR1 is SGHNT and CDR2 YYREEE (reference sequence). This CDR3 is CASSLAGGETQYF. The CDR3 DNA follows: TGTGCCAGCAGTCTAGCGGGAGGAGAGACCCAGTACTTC.

The chain employs TRBV19 and TRBJ1-5; 7 nucleotides match TRBD1. The CDR3 consists of 14 residues. V dropped 6 bases and J dropped 4; count of bases not matched to a gene: 6. Per the germline V gene, CDR1 is LNHDA and CDR2 is SQIVND (reference sequence). The CDR3 DNA reads TGTGCCAGTAGCTTGACAGGGATGAATCAGCCCCAGCATTTT. The encoded protein is CASSLTGMNQPQHF.

The chain carries TRBV5-6 and TRBJ1-5; D ambiguous. There are 13 residues in the CDR3. The germline CDR1 and CDR2 sequences are SGHDT and YYEEEE. V gave up 4 bases and J gave up 0 bases, with 5 bases separating them. CDR3 protein: CASSVNSNQPQHF. In DNA form, the CDR3 reads TGTGCCAGCAGCGTAAATAGCAATCAGCCCCAGCATTTT. The variable domain in full, completed from reference TRBV5-6 and TRBJ1-5, reads DAGVTQSPTHLIKTRGQQVTLRCSPKSGHDTVSWYQQALGQGPQFIFQYYEEEERQRGNFPDRFSGHQFPNYSSELNVNALLLGDSALYLCASSVNSNQPQHFGDGTRLSIL.

The chain joins TRBV28 to TRBJ2-3; D is unresolved. With 5 bases removed from V and 4 bases from J, the gap between germline ends came to 13 bases. This CDR3 has 14 amino acids. Germline V gene sequence: CDR1 MDHEN, CDR2 SYDVKM. The CDR3 is CASSVTAGPDTQYF. The CDR3 DNA reads TGTGCCAGCAGTGTAACCGCAGGTCCAGATACGCAGTATTTT.

This chain uses TRBV4-2 with TRBJ2-1; 15 bases match TRBD2. Unmatched junction bases numbered 7, after V lost 1 base and J lost 0 bases. The CDR3 length is 20 residues. Germline loops: CDR1 LGHNA, CDR2 YNFKEQ. This CDR3 is CASSQARTSGGASSYNEQFF. The CDR3 region has the DNA TGTGCCAGCAGCCAAGCGCGGACTAGCGGGGGGGCGAGCTCCTACAATGAGCAGTTCTTC.

This clone was seen only once. This chain connects TRBV19 to TRBJ1-6; 8 bases are shared with TRBD1. In germline, CDR1 is LNHDA, CDR2 SQIVND (reference sequence). Trimming cost V 9 bases and J 7 bases; bases outside gene matches: 8. The CDR3 totals 14 residues. CDR3 DNA sequence: TGTGCCAGCTCCAGACAGGGGTTGAATTCACCCCTCCACTTT. Its protein product is CASSRQGLNSPLHF.

In the case of this clone: Other DNA variants within this sample encode the same CDR3. This chain joins TRBV7-7 and TRBJ2-1; D is unresolved. Per the germline V gene, CDR1 is SSHAT and CDR2 is FNYEAQ (reference sequence). The CDR3 is made up of 13 amino acids. Trimming removed 1 base from V and 3 bases from J, with 4 bases in between. The CDR3 coding sequence is TGTGCCAGCAGCTTAGACAGCTACAATGAGCAGTTCTTC. Its protein product is CASSLDSYNEQFF.